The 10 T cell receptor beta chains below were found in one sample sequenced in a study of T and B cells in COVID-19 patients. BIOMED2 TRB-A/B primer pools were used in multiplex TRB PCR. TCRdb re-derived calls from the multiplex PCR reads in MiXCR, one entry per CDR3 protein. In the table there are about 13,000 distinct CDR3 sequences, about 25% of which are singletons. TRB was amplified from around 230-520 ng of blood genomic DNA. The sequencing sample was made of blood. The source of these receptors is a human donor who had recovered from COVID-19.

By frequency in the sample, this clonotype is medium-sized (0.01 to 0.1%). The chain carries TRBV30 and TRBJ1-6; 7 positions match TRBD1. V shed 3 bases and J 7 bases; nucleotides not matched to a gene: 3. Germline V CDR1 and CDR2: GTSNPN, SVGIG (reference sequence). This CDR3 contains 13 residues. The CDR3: CAWSGDRNSPLHF. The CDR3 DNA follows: TGTGCCTGGAGCGGGGACAGAAATTCACCCCTCCACTTT.

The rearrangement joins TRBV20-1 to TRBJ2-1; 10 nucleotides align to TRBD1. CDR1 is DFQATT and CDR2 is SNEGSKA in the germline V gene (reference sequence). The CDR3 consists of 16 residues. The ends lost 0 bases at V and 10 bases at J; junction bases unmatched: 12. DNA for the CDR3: TGCAGTGCTAGAGATTTTTGGGGGGACAGGGGCGACGAGCAGTTCTTC. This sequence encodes CSARDFWGDRGDEQFF.

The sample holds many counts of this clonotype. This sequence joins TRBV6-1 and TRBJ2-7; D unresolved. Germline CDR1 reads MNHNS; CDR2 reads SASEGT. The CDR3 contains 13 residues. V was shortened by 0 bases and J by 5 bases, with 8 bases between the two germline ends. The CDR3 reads CASSEAGRDEQYF. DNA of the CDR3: TGTGCCAGCAGTGAAGCGGGAAGGGACGAGCAGTACTTC.

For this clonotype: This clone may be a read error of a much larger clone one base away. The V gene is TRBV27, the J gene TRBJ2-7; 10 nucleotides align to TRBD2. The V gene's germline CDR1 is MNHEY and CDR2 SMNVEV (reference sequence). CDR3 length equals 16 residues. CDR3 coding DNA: TGTGCCAGCAGTTTAGACGCTAGCGGGAGAATCCACGAGCGGTACTTC. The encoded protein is CASSLDASGRIHERYF.

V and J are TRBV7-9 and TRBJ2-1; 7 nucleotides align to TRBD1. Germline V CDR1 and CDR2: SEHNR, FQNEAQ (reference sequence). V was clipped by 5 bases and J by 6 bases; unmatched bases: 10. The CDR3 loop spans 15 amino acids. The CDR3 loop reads CASSPDRWAGNEQFF. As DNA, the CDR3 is TGTGCCAGCAGCCCGGACAGGTGGGCCGGCAATGAGCAGTTCTTC.

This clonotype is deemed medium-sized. The CDR3 coding sequence is TGTGCCAGCAGTTATTTTCGGGGGTCACCCCTCCACTTT. Translating gives CASSYFRGSPLHF. V gene TRBV6-5 combines with J gene TRBJ1-6, with D possibly being TRBD1 (5 bases). V shed 3 bases and J shed 10 bases, with 10 bases lying between them. Germline lookup yields CDR1 MNHEY and CDR2 SVGAGI. The CDR3 contains 13 residues.

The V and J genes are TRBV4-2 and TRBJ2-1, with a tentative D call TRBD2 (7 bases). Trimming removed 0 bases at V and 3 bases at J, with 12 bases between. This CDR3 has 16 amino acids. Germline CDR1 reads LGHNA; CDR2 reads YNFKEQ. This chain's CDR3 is CASSQEAGAGYNEQFF. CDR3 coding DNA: TGTGCCAGCAGCCAAGAGGCGGGGGCAGGCTACAATGAGCAGTTCTTC.

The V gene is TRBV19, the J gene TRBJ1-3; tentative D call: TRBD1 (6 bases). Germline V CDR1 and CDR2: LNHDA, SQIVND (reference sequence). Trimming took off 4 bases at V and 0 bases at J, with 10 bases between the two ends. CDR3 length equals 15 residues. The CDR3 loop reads CASSTAGASGNTIYF. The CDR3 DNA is TGTGCCAGTAGTACCGCAGGGGCCTCTGGAAACACCATATATTTT.

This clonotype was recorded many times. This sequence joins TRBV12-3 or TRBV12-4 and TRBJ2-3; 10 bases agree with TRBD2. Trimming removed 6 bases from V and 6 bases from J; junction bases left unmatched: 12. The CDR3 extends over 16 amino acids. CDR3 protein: CASRTKASGGYDTQYF. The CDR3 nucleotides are TGTGCCAGCAGAACCAAAGCTAGCGGGGGTTACGATACGCAGTATTTT.

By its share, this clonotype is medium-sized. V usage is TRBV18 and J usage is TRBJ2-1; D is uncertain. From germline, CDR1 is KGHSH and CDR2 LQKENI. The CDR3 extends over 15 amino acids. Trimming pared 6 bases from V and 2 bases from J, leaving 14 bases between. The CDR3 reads CASSPQFGTYNEQFF. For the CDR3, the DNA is TGTGCCAGCTCTCCCCAGTTTGGGACCTACAATGAGCAGTTCTTC.